This TCR beta chain came from a study of T cell repertoires in cytomegalovirus infection. Germline loops: CDR1 SGHVS, CDR2 FNYEAQ. The ends lost 1 base at V and 1 base at J; junction bases unmatched: 7. The CDR3 runs 17 residues. TCRdb used MiXCR to reprocess the reads, holding one entry per CDR3 protein. The repertoire holds some 450,000 distinct CDR3 sequences, approximately 31% seen once, with roughly 15% in the top ten. This clonotype was seen at least ten times. The rearrangement uses TRBV7-6 and TRBJ2-5, with TRBD2 matching over 9 bases. The sequenced material came from PBMCs. The sequence derives from a human donor in good health (CMV status not recorded). Some clones in this sample may be carry-over from other donors' samples. The CDR3 loop is CASSLEVAGAPQETQYF. CDR3 DNA sequence: TGTGCCAGCAGCTTAGAGGTAGCGGGGGCGCCCCAAGAGACCCAGTACTTC. Variable domain in full (rest from reference TRBV7-6 and TRBJ2-5): GAGVSQSPRYKVTKRGQDVALRCDPISGHVSLYWYRQALGQGPEFLTYFNYEAQQDKSGLPNDRFSAERPEGSISTLTIQRTEQRDSAMYRCASSLEVAGAPQETQYFGPGTRLLVL.